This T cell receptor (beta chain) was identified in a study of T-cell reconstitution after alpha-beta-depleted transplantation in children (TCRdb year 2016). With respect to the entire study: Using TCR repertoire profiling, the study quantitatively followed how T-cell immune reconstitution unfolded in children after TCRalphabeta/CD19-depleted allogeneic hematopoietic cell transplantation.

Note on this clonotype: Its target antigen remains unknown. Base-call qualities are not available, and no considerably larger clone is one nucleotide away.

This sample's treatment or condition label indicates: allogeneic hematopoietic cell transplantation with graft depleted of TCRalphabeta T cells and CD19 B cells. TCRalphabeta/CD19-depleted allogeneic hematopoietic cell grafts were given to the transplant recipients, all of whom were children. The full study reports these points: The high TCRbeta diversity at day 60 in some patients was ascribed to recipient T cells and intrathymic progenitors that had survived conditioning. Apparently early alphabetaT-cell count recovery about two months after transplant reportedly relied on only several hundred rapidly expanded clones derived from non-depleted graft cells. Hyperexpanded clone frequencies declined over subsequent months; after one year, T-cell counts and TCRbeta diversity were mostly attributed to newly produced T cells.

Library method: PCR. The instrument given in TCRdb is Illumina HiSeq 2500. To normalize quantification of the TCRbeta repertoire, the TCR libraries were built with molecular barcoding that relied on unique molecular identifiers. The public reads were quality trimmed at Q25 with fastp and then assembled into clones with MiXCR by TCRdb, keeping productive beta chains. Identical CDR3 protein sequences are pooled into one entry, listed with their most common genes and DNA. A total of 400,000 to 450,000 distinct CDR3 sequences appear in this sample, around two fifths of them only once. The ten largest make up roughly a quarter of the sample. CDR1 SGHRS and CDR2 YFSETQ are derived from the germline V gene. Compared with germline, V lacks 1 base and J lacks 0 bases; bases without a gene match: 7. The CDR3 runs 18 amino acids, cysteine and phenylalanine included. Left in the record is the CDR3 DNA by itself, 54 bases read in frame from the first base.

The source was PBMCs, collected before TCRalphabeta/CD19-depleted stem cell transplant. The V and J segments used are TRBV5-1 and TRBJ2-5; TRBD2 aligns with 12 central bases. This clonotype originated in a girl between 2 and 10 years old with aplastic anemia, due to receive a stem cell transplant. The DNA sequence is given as TGCGCCAGCAGCTTGATGCCTAGCGGGGGGGTGTACCAAGAGACCCAGTACTTC. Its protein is CASSLMPSGGVYQETQYF.